This TCR beta chain was captured by sequencing in a study of blood T cell dynamics during melanoma immunotherapy. Turning to the study itself: First-line therapy was either pembrolizumab or nivolumab with ipilimumab for metastatic melanoma. Study results and limitations: Clones driving repertoire changes may be melanoma-specific or general immune activation.

The time point: week 3, after first cycle of checkpoint inhibitor. Prior systemic cancer therapy, immunosuppressant use and other active malignancies excluded patients. This clone was recorded once. Its antigen is undetermined. CDR1 MNHNY and CDR2 SVGAGI come from the germline V gene (reference sequence). V gave up 6 bases and J gave up 1 base, with 11 bases separating them. This CDR3 spans 14 amino acids. Repertoires were generated with immunoSEQ multiplex PCR, while TCRdb's copy carries only in-frame clones and drops some. This sample has over 5,500 clones, with 81% found just once. This sequence was found in a human donor with melanoma. Sequenced material: blood, taken from a patient treated with checkpoint blockade. V is TRBV6-6 and J is TRBJ2-3; no firm D call. The DNA for the CDR3 is TGTGCCAGCAGACCACGGACCGGCACAGATACGCAGTATTTT. It translates to CASRPRTGTDTQYF.